The 27 T cell receptor beta chains below come from one sample, sequenced in a study of monozygotic twins with inflammatory bowel disease. TCRdb processed the 5' RACE reads again and assigns one entry to each CDR3 protein, with no DNA. The table lists 200,000 to 250,000 distinct CDR3 sequences. The sequencing sample was made of blood. The receptors come from a human donor with ulcerative colitis or Crohn's disease, or a healthy co-twin of an affected twin (not recorded which).

The rearrangement uses TRBV5-1 and TRBJ2-2; the TRBD1 assignment by TCRdb is unverifiable without DNA. The CDR3 runs to 15 residues. Per the germline V gene, CDR1 is SGHRS and CDR2 is YFSETQ. The CDR3 loop reads CASSGSGFNTGELFF.

This chain connects TRBV9 to TRBJ1-2; as DNA is missing, the TRBD1 call by TCRdb cannot be tested. Germline CDR1 and CDR2: SGDLS and YYNGEE. The CDR3 extends over 15 amino acids. The CDR3 loop is CASSVDRGRGYGYTF.

J is TRBJ1-2 and V is TRBV6-5; without DNA, the TCRdb call of TRBD1 cannot be checked. The CDR3 totals 13 residues. Germline values: CDR1 MNHEY, CDR2 SVGAGI. The CDR3 loop reads CASRTGLNYGYTF.

The gene calls are TRBV20-1 and TRBJ1-5; without DNA, the TCRdb call of TRBD1 cannot be checked. The CDR3 has 13 residues. The V gene's germline CDR1 is DFQATT and CDR2 SNEGSKA (reference sequence). The CDR3 here is CSADGGSNQPQHF.

The rearrangement uses TRBV6-1 and TRBJ1-4; no DNA is available, so the TRBD1 call from TCRdb remains unchecked. This CDR3 region has 14 residues. The germline V gene encodes CDR1 MNHNS and CDR2 SASEGT. CDR3 sequence reads: CASSWGATNEKLFF.

The CDR3 here is CASSGRENEAFF. This chain joins TRBV6-1 and TRBJ1-1; the TRBD1 assignment by TCRdb is unverifiable without DNA. The CDR3 has 12 residues. Germline values: CDR1 MNHNS, CDR2 SASEGT.

This chain connects TRBV5-1 to TRBJ1-2. The CDR3 length is 16 residues. Per germline, CDR1 SGHRS and CDR2 YFSETQ. CDR3 residues: CASSLGPETANYGYTF.

The CDR3 is CASRLTSGGANGELFF. This chain uses TRBV12-3 or TRBV12-4 with TRBJ2-2; absent DNA, TCRdb's TRBD2 call cannot be checked. The CDR3 length is 16 residues.

This chain links TRBV29-1 with TRBJ1-1; as DNA is missing, the TRBD1 call by TCRdb cannot be tested. In germline, CDR1 is SQVTM, CDR2 ANQGSEA. The CDR3 has 13 amino acids. The CDR3 loop is CSVGSGQGAEAFF.

The chain links TRBV6-1 to TRBJ2-5; TCRdb picks TRBD1, but there is no DNA to check that call. Germline loops: CDR1 MNHNS, CDR2 SASEGT. This CDR3 has 16 amino acids. CDR3 protein: CASSEGMSPGAETQYF.

V gene TRBV25-1 combines with J gene TRBJ2-5; the D call from TCRdb, TRBD2, cannot be confirmed without DNA. The CDR3 has 16 amino acids. The germline V gene has CDR1 MGHDK and CDR2 SYGVNS. The CDR3 sequence: CASSEELGRPRETQYF.

The chain couples TRBV25-1 to TRBJ2-5; the TCRdb call, TRBD2, lacks DNA for checking. Looked up from germline, CDR1 is MGHDK and CDR2 is SYGVNS. The length of the CDR3 is 15 residues. The CDR3 here is CASSPGTILLETQYF. The full variable domain, completed using reference TRBV25-1 and TRBJ2-5, is EADIYQTPRYLVIGTGKKITLECSQTMGHDKMYWYQQDPGMELHLIHYSYGVNSTEKGDLSSESTVSRIRTEHFPLTLESARPSHTSQYLCASSPGTILLETQYFGPGTRLLVL.

The chain joins TRBV20-1 to TRBJ1-2. The germline V gene encodes CDR1 DFQATT and CDR2 SNEGSKA (reference sequence). This CDR3 contains 14 residues. The CDR3 sequence: CSASPSRLNYGYTF.

The V gene is TRBV5-1, the J gene TRBJ2-3; the D call of TRBD2 rests on TCRdb alone, since no DNA is present to check it. Germline V CDR1 and CDR2: SGHRS, YFSETQ. CDR3 length equals 16 residues. This CDR3 reads CASSLGMAGSTDTQYF. Combining the CDR3 with reference TRBV5-1 and TRBJ2-3 gives the whole variable domain KAGVTQTPRYLIKTRGQQVTLSCSPISGHRSVSWYQQTPGQGLQFLFEYFSETQRNKGNFPGRFSGRQFSNSRSEMNVSTLELGDSALYLCASSLGMAGSTDTQYFGPGTRLTVL.

This chain uses TRBV27 with TRBJ2-4; TCRdb returns TRBD1, unconfirmable since there is no DNA. Per germline, CDR1 MNHEY and CDR2 SMNVEV (reference sequence). CDR3 length: 14 residues. The CDR3 loop is CASRLKSSGNIQYF.

The chain links TRBV3-1 to TRBJ2-3. The CDR3 runs 12 residues. CDR1 is LGHDT and CDR2 is YNNKEL in the germline V gene (reference sequence). CDR3 region: CASRDVTDTQYF.

The chain uses TRBV18 and TRBJ1-1; TCRdb picks TRBD1, but there is no DNA to check that call. The CDR3 loop spans 14 amino acids. Germline CDR1 reads KGHSH; CDR2 reads LQKENI. CDR3: CASSPLTGNTEAFF.

This sequence joins TRBV20-1 and TRBJ1-2; TCRdb calls TRBD1, which cannot be checked without DNA. The CDR3 loop spans 15 amino acids. Per the germline V gene, CDR1 is DFQATT and CDR2 is SNEGSKA (reference sequence). Here the CDR3 reads CSAHLGAGENYGYTF.

The chain recombines TRBV7-2 with TRBJ2-2; the D call of TRBD1 rests on TCRdb alone, since no DNA is present to check it. CDR3 length: 14 residues. From germline, CDR1 is SGHTA and CDR2 FQGNSA. CDR3: CASSSGQGNGELFF.

The chain uses TRBV18 and TRBJ2-7; as DNA is missing, the TRBD2 call by TCRdb cannot be tested. The germline V gene encodes CDR1 KGHSH and CDR2 LQKENI. The CDR3 length is 14 residues. CDR3 in amino acids: CASSPGPPDHEQYF.

This chain links TRBV7-2 with TRBJ1-1; TCRdb's D gene call, TRBD1, goes unchecked for lack of DNA. The germline gives CDR1 SGHTA, CDR2 FQGNSA. CDR3 length equals 14 residues. The CDR3 region is CASSTYRGGAEAFF. The full variable domain, in which reference TRBV7-2 and TRBJ1-1 provide the parts outside the CDR3, is GAGVSQSPSNKVTEKGKDVELRCDPISGHTALYWYRQSLGQGLEFLIYFQGNSAPDKSGLPSDRFSAERTGGSVSTLTIQRTQQEDSAVYLCASSTYRGGAEAFFGQGTRLTVV.

The chain employs TRBV15 and TRBJ2-3; lacking DNA, the TRBD1 call made by TCRdb goes unchecked. Germline assignment: CDR1 LNHNV and CDR2 YYDKDF (reference sequence). The CDR3 consists of 15 residues. CDR3 sequence: CATSTPGGRRDTQYF.

This chain connects TRBV7-3 to TRBJ2-5; TCRdb lists TRBD1, though no DNA is available to test this call. The germline CDR1 and CDR2 sequences are SGHTA and FQGTGA. The CDR3 length is 13 residues. Here the CDR3 reads CASSLRQGETQYF. Full variable domain (outside the CDR3, taken from reference TRBV7-3 and TRBJ2-5): GAGVSQTPSNKVTEKGKYVELRCDPISGHTALYWYRQSLGQGPEFLIYFQGTGAADDSGLPNDRFFAVRPEGSVSTLKIQRTERGDSAVYLCASSLRQGETQYFGPGTRLLVL.

The CDR3 here is CASRPPLAGGQNEQFF. The rearrangement joins TRBV2 to TRBJ2-1; absent DNA, TCRdb's TRBD2 call cannot be checked. Germline V gene sequence: CDR1 SNHLY, CDR2 FYNNEI. The CDR3 totals 16 residues.

This sequence joins TRBV6-5 and TRBJ2-5; checking the TCRdb D call of TRBD2 is not possible without DNA. Germline loops: CDR1 MNHEY, CDR2 SVGAGI. This CDR3 contains 17 residues. The CDR3 sequence is CASSYSTLAGAFETQYF.

The chain combines TRBV5-4 with TRBJ2-7; TCRdb's D call of TRBD1 is untestable without DNA. This CDR3 comprises 14 residues. Per germline, CDR1 SGHNT and CDR2 YYREEE (reference sequence). This CDR3 is CASSFGQGLDEQYF.

The chain couples TRBV27 to TRBJ1-5. Germline CDR1 reads MNHEY; CDR2 reads SMNVEV (reference sequence). This CDR3 comprises 14 residues. This chain's CDR3 is CASSTMGGWQPQHF.